What follows are 17 T cell receptor beta chains derived from one specimen sequenced in a study of blood T cell repertoires in COVID-19 (TCRdb year 2020). Libraries came from the immunoSEQ multiplex PCR assay. As stored in TCRdb, this immuneACCESS dataset retains in-frame rearrangements with V and J assigned. A fraction of the clones does not appear; measured against another copy, unresolved V genes explain less than half of the discrepancy, and the remainder lacks a known reason. This sample comprises some 200,000 clones, 75% to 85% of them detected only once. The ten top clones hold 12% of the sample. Specimen: PBMCs or T cells enriched from blood (not recorded which). The receptor source for this set is a man aged 35 to 55 who had recovered from COVID-19.

V is TRBV19 and J is TRBJ1-2; 9 nucleotides line up with TRBD1. CDR3 size: 16 residues. Germline V gives CDR1 LNHDA, CDR2 SQIVND (reference sequence). V shed 4 bases and J 0 bases; nucleotides not matched to a gene: 6. As DNA, the CDR3 is TGTGCCAGTAGTACTCACGGACAGGGGTCTAACTATGGCTACACCTTC. Protein: CASSTHGQGSNYGYTF.

This clone was seen only a few times. The chain uses TRBV5-4 and TRBJ2-1; TRBD2 is a possible D gene (6 bases). Germline V gives CDR1 SGHNT, CDR2 YYREEE (reference sequence). The ends were cut back, 0 bases at V and 1 base at J, with 8 bases in the middle. The CDR3 loop spans 15 amino acids. CDR3 DNA: TGTGCCAGCAGCTTGGGCGGGGTTTCCTACAATGAGCAGTTCTTC. The encoded protein is CASSLGGVSYNEQFF.

This chain uses TRBV2 with TRBJ1-4, with D possibly matching TRBD1 (5 bases). Germline values: CDR1 SNHLY, CDR2 FYNNEI. Trimming took off 8 bases at V and 4 bases at J, with 14 bases between the two ends. The CDR3 sequence is 14 residues long. As DNA, the CDR3 is TGTGCCAGCGGGGGGACGGGCCTTAATGAAAAACTGTTTTTT. Its translation: CASGGTGLNEKLFF.

A few counts support this clone. Within the sample, other DNA sequences also encode this same CDR3. The chain is built from TRBV28 and TRBJ2-3; the D gene is possibly TRBD1 (5 bases). V gave up 6 bases and J gave up 1 base, with 8 bases separating them. This CDR3 has 13 amino acids. The germline V gene has CDR1 MDHEN and CDR2 SYDVKM. The CDR3 protein is CASRGQGTDTQYF. The CDR3, as DNA: TGTGCCAGCAGGGGGCAAGGCACAGATACGCAGTATTTT.

The genes are TRBV4-3 and TRBJ1-5; the D gene is possibly TRBD1 (5 bases). Germline CDR1 reads LGHNA; CDR2 reads YSLEER. Between the trimmed V and J ends, which lost 0 bases and 4 bases, there was a span of 7 bases. The CDR3 runs 14 residues. The CDR3 DNA follows: TGCGCCAGCAGCCAAGAGAAGGGGAATCAGCCCCAGCATTTT. Its protein product is CASSQEKGNQPQHF.

The CDR3 sequence is CASSLRGTGNEKLFF. The DNA of the CDR3 is TGTGCCAGCAGCTTAAGGGGGACAGGGAATGAAAAACTGTTTTTT. V is TRBV7-2 and J is TRBJ1-4; the match to TRBD1 covers 9 bases. Trimming cost V 2 bases and J 5 bases; bases outside gene matches: 3. This CDR3 comprises 15 residues. Per germline, CDR1 SGHTA and CDR2 FQGNSA.

The rearrangement links TRBV18 to TRBJ1-1, with no clear D. The germline V gene encodes CDR1 KGHSH and CDR2 LQKENI. CDR3 length: 12 amino acids. V lost 5 bases and J 7 bases, leaving 11 bases between the germline ends. DNA of the CDR3: TGTGCCAGCTCAGCCACAGCCAATGAAGCTTTCTTT. Translation gives CASSATANEAFF. The full variable domain, its missing parts supplied by reference TRBV18 and TRBJ1-1, is NAGVMQNPRHLVRRRGQEARLRCSPMKGHSHVYWYRQLPEEGLKFMVYLQKENIIDESGMPKERFSAEFPKEGPSILRIQQVVRGDSAAYFCASSATANEAFFGQGTRLTVV.

The count of this clone is one. The rearrangement joins TRBV7-2 to TRBJ1-4; 9 bases fit TRBD1. Germline V gene sequence: CDR1 SGHTA, CDR2 FQGNSA. The trim removed 4 bases at V and 8 bases at J, leaving 8 bases unmatched. This CDR3 spans 15 amino acids. CDR3 bases: TGTGCCAGCAGCTACTCGGGACAGGGTCAGGAAAAACTGTTTTTT. Translating gives CASSYSGQGQEKLFF.

The V gene is TRBV27, the J gene TRBJ2-5, with D hard to call. Trimming pared 5 bases from V and 5 bases from J, leaving 12 bases between. CDR3 length: 13 residues. CDR1 is MNHEY and CDR2 is SMNVEV in the germline V gene (reference sequence). CDR3 nucleotide sequence: TGTGCCAGCAGTCCCCGGCTGAGGGAGACCCAGTACTTC. Encoded protein: CASSPRLRETQYF.

The chain combines TRBV7-2 with TRBJ1-1; D perhaps matches TRBD1 (5 bases). V shed 3 bases and J shed 2 bases, with 16 bases lying between them. Looked up from germline, CDR1 is SGHTA and CDR2 is FQGNSA. This CDR3 has 16 residues. The CDR3 sequence is CASSLGWGPSNTEAFF. In DNA, the CDR3 is TGTGCCAGCAGCTTGGGTTGGGGCCCCTCAAACACTGAAGCTTTCTTT.

J is TRBJ2-2 and V is TRBV25-1, with 7 bases aligning to TRBD1. Germline trimming cut 4 bases from V and 5 bases from J; bases unmatched to any gene: 1. CDR1 is MGHDK and CDR2 is SYGVNS in the germline V gene. This CDR3 comprises 13 residues. The CDR3 protein is CASSGQGTGELFF. The CDR3 DNA follows: TGTGCCAGCAGTGGACAGGGAACCGGGGAGCTGTTTTTT.

In this sample, this clone turned up a few times. The chain links TRBV7-3 to TRBJ2-7, with 12 positions matching TRBD1. The V segment lost 4 bases and the J segment 5 bases; nucleotides outside the gene matches: 3. This CDR3 is built from 14 residues. The germline V gene has CDR1 SGHTA and CDR2 FQGTGA. CDR3 region: CASSSGTGGNEQYF. DNA of the CDR3: TGTGCCAGCAGCTCCGGGACAGGGGGCAACGAGCAGTACTTC.

The chain uses TRBV5-4 and TRBJ1-4; D is possibly TRBD1 (6 bases). The CDR3 is 15 residues long. Trimming took 4 bases from V and 8 from J, leaving 18 bases between them. CDR1 is SGHNT and CDR2 is YYREEE in the germline V gene (reference sequence). The CDR3 protein is CASSPTGNSLEKLFF. CDR3 in DNA: TGTGCCAGCAGCCCCACAGGGAATTCTTTGGAAAAACTGTTTTTT.

The table lists this clone with a count of one. The rearrangement uses TRBV7-9 and TRBJ2-6; D not resolved. In germline, CDR1 is SEHNR, CDR2 FQNEAQ (reference sequence). The CDR3 has 13 residues. V lost 5 bases and J lost 4, with 6 bases in between. The CDR3 loop reads CASSARGANVLTF. CDR3 sequence (DNA): TGTGCCAGCAGCGCGAGGGGGGCCAACGTCCTGACTTTC.

The rearrangement links TRBV15 to TRBJ1-6; 7 positions agree with TRBD1. The germline gives CDR1 LNHNV, CDR2 YYDKDF (reference sequence). V was clipped by 3 bases and J by 7 bases; unmatched bases: 6. CDR3 size: 15 residues. Here the CDR3 DNA reads TGTGCCACCAGCAGCCGACAGGGCCTAAATTCACCCCTCCACTTT. It is translated as CATSSRQGLNSPLHF.

This sequence joins TRBV5-1 and TRBJ1-1; D possibly corresponds to TRBD1 (6 bases). The CDR3 runs to 15 residues. The V end lost 6 bases, the J end lost 2 bases, and 17 bases lay between the germline ends. CDR1 SGHRS and CDR2 YFSETQ come from the germline V gene. This CDR3 reads CASNLQTGINTEAFF. Here the CDR3 DNA reads TGCGCCAGCAATCTCCAAACAGGGATAAACACTGAAGCTTTCTTT.

DNA of the CDR3: TGTGCCAGCAGCTTGGGGAGTTCCCCCCAAGATACGCAGTATTTT. This sequence encodes CASSLGSSPQDTQYF. The rearrangement links TRBV5-8 to TRBJ2-3, with D unclear. Trimming shortened V by 0 bases and J by 5 bases, and 13 bases separated the two germline ends. CDR1 is SGHTS and CDR2 is YDEGEE in the germline V gene. CDR3 length equals 15 residues.